The 27 T cell receptor beta chains in this list originate from one sample, sequenced in a study of blood T cell repertoires in COVID-19. Sequencing was performed with immunoSEQ multiplex PCR; in TCRdb, only in-frame clones are kept and a portion is missing. The table shows 250,000 to 300,000 clones, with 70% to 90% occurring only once. Material for sequencing was PBMCs or T cells enriched from blood (not recorded which). The receptor source for this set is a man younger than 35 who had recovered from COVID-19.

This clone was detected a few times. The genes are TRBV25-1 and TRBJ1-2; a possible D gene is TRBD1 (5 bases). Between the trimmed V and J ends, which lost 6 bases and 6 bases, there was a span of 17 bases. Germline lookup yields CDR1 MGHDK and CDR2 SYGVNS. The CDR3 sequence is 14 residues long. In DNA, the CDR3 is TGTGCCAGCAGATCCCCCGGGGGGTTGAATGGCTACACCTTC. Protein: CASRSPGGLNGYTF.

The chain is built from TRBV7-9 and TRBJ2-7, with TRBD1 identical over 7 bases. The CDR3 consists of 14 residues. CDR1 and CDR2 from the germline V gene are SEHNR and FQNEAQ (reference sequence). J gave up 10 bases and V 5 bases, and 14 bases lay outside the gene matches. The CDR3 sequence is CASSVTGPLDGQYF. The CDR3 DNA sequence: TGTGCCAGCAGCGTGACAGGGCCCCTCGACGGTCAGTACTTC.

The chain uses TRBV5-5 and TRBJ2-3, with 9 bases aligning to TRBD2. Germline CDR1 is SGHKS and CDR2 is YYEKEE (reference sequence). CDR3 size: 14 residues. V gave up 1 base and J gave up 6 bases; unmatched junction bases: 3. CDR3 region: CASSLSGRWDTQYF. For the CDR3, the DNA is TGTGCCAGCAGCTTGAGCGGGAGGTGGGATACGCAGTATTTT. The complete variable domain, with remaining parts taken from reference TRBV5-5 and TRBJ2-3, reads DAGVTQSPTHLIKTRGQQVTLRCSPISGHKSVSWYQQVLGQGPQFIFQYYEKEERGRGNFPDRFSARQFPNYSSELNVNALLLGDSALYLCASSLSGRWDTQYFGPGTRLTVL.

The rearrangement links TRBV19 to TRBJ2-1; 8 bases map to TRBD1. Germline CDR1 reads LNHDA; CDR2 reads SQIVND (reference sequence). CDR3 length: 15 amino acids. V gave up 3 bases and J gave up 6 bases; unmatched junction bases: 7. In DNA, the CDR3 is TGTGCCAGTAGTATCCCGACAGGGGTGGGCAATGAGCAGTTCTTC. As protein: CASSIPTGVGNEQFF.

The gene calls are TRBV6-2 or TRBV6-3 and TRBJ2-7, with TRBD1 matching 7 bases. The CDR3 sequence is 17 residues long. The trim removed 0 bases at V and 3 bases at J, leaving 11 bases unmatched. Germline V gene sequence: CDR1 MNHEY, CDR2 SVGEGT. The chain's CDR3 is CASSYSPLTGQYYEQYF. The CDR3 DNA reads TGTGCCAGCAGTTACTCCCCTTTGACAGGGCAATACTACGAGCAGTACTTC.

V and J are TRBV7-6 and TRBJ2-7; a weak D match, TRBD2 (6 bases). The CDR3 is made up of 15 amino acids. Trimming removed 1 base at V and 3 bases at J, with 13 bases between. Germline CDR1 and CDR2: SGHVS and FNYEAQ. The CDR3 protein is CASSLGVAGIYEQYF. Written as DNA, the CDR3 is TGTGCCAGCAGCTTAGGTGTCGCGGGGATCTACGAGCAGTACTTC.

J is TRBJ2-7 and V is TRBV4-1; D is ambiguous. In germline, CDR1 is MGHRA, CDR2 YSYEKL. CDR3 size: 13 residues. Trimming shortened V by 3 bases and J by 0 bases, and 6 bases separated the two germline ends. CDR3 nucleotide sequence: TGCGCCAGCAGCCAGGTGAGCTCCTACGAGCAGTACTTC. Translating gives CASSQVSSYEQYF.

The V gene is TRBV11-2, the J gene TRBJ2-7; 7 positions agree with TRBD1. The V segment lost 2 bases and the J segment 0 bases; nucleotides outside the gene matches: 4. The germline V gene has CDR1 SGHAT and CDR2 FQNNGV. CDR3 length: 15 amino acids. CDR3 sequence (DNA): TGTGCCAGCAGCTTAACAGGGGTTGGCTCCTACGAGCAGTACTTC. This sequence encodes CASSLTGVGSYEQYF.

This chain uses TRBV5-1 with TRBJ2-1, with a weak D call TRBD1 (5 bases). The ends were cut back, 4 bases at V and 10 bases at J, with 18 bases in the middle. This CDR3 spans 14 amino acids. Germline lookup yields CDR1 SGHRS and CDR2 YFSETQ. CDR3 amino acids: CASSITGAPGEQFF. CDR3 DNA sequence: TGCGCCAGCAGCATCACAGGAGCCCCAGGAGAGCAGTTCTTC.

The chain recombines TRBV5-4 with TRBJ2-7; no reliable D call. The V gene's germline CDR1 is SGHNT and CDR2 YYREEE (reference sequence). The CDR3 spans 13 residues. V lost 3 bases to trimming and J lost 6 bases, with 13 bases between them. The CDR3 protein is CASSSAISGEQYF. In DNA, the CDR3 is TGTGCCAGCAGCTCTGCAATTTCCGGCGAGCAGTACTTC.

This sequence joins TRBV3-1 (or the pseudogene TRBV3-2) and TRBJ1-3; D ambiguous. Trimming took off 4 bases at V and 4 bases at J, with 17 bases between the two ends. Germline V gene data show CDR1 as LGHDT and CDR2 as YNNKEL (reference sequence). The CDR3 has 16 residues. CDR3 nucleotide sequence: TGTGCCAGCAGCCCAACAATCCCATTGTTGGGAAACACCATATATTTT. This translates into CASSPTIPLLGNTIYF.

This chain uses TRBV7-8 with TRBJ1-3; possibly TRBD1 for D (6 bases). Trimming shortened V by 5 bases and J by 2 bases, and 13 bases separated the two germline ends. The CDR3 consists of 15 residues. The germline V gene encodes CDR1 SGHVS and CDR2 FQNEAQ. CDR3: CASSPNRATGNTIYF. CDR3 coding DNA: TGTGCCAGCAGCCCCAACAGGGCAACTGGAAACACCATATATTTT.

This clone was recorded once. The chain employs TRBV7-9 and TRBJ1-6; 7 nucleotides line up with TRBD1. This CDR3 contains 15 residues. V was clipped by 1 base and J by 9 bases; unmatched bases: 6. Germline V gives CDR1 SEHNR, CDR2 FQNEAQ (reference sequence). CDR3 in amino acids: CASSLVGQGGSPLHF. The CDR3 nucleotides are TGTGCCAGCAGCTTAGTTGGTCAGGGGGGTTCACCCCTCCACTTT.

On this clone: One junction end does not reproduce the germline sequence, and a read error may be involved. This chain uses TRBV3-1 (or the pseudogene TRBV3-2) with TRBJ2-7; TRBD2 matches 8 bases. The germline gives CDR1 LGHDT, CDR2 YNNKEL (reference sequence). The CDR3 is made up of 12 amino acids. The CDR3 loop reads CASSQGPGGVSF. The DNA of the CDR3 is TGTGCCAGCAGCCAGGGTCCCGGGGGGGTCTCCTTC.

This chain links TRBV27 with TRBJ1-4, with D tentatively TRBD1 (5 bases). Between the trimmed V and J ends, which lost 3 bases and 5 bases, there was a span of 10 bases. CDR3 length: 14 residues. Germline lookup yields CDR1 MNHEY and CDR2 SMNVEV (reference sequence). The CDR3: CASSFRARNEKLFF. The DNA for the CDR3 is TGTGCCAGCAGTTTCAGGGCAAGGAATGAAAAACTGTTTTTT.

This clone appeared once. V gene TRBV18 combines with J gene TRBJ2-7, with 9 bases that match TRBD1. This CDR3 spans 14 amino acids. CDR1 is KGHSH, CDR2 LQKENI, per germline. The V and J ends lost 6 bases and 2 bases, in that order; junction bases with no gene match: 5. CDR3 sequence reads: CASSGTGSPYEQYF. The DNA for the CDR3 is TGTGCCAGCTCTGGGACAGGGAGTCCCTACGAGCAGTACTTC.

The chain employs TRBV4-1 and TRBJ2-6; D gene ambiguous. Germline V gene data show CDR1 as MGHRA and CDR2 as YSYEKL. The length of the CDR3 is 13 residues. With 6 bases removed from V and 4 bases from J, the gap between germline ends came to 7 bases. The CDR3 DNA is TGCGCCAGCAGTAATCCGGGGGCCAACGTCCTGACTTTC. This encodes CASSNPGANVLTF.

This clone has a handful of counts. The gene calls are TRBV28 and TRBJ1-1, with a possible D match to TRBD1 (6 bases). This CDR3 is 18 amino acids long. V shed 0 bases and J shed 0 bases, with 17 bases lying between them. Germline assignment: CDR1 MDHEN and CDR2 SYDVKM. This CDR3 is CASSLWANREGVNTEAFF. The DNA of the CDR3 is TGTGCCAGCAGTTTATGGGCAAACAGGGAGGGGGTGAACACTGAAGCTTTCTTT. The variable domain in full, completed from reference TRBV28 and TRBJ1-1, reads DVKVTQSSRYLVKRTGEKVFLECVQDMDHENMFWYRQDPGLGLRLIYFSYDVKMKEKGDIPEGYSVSREKKERFSLILESASTNQTSMYLCASSLWANREGVNTEAFFGQGTRLTVV.

V is TRBV9 and J is TRBJ2-3, with TRBD2 identical over 7 bases. V dropped 0 bases and J dropped 0; count of bases not matched to a gene: 4. Germline loops: CDR1 SGDLS, CDR2 YYNGEE. This CDR3 spans 16 amino acids. CDR3 residues: CASSVGLAASTDTQYF. CDR3 sequence (DNA): TGTGCCAGCAGCGTAGGACTAGCAGCTAGCACAGATACGCAGTATTTT.

The chain employs TRBV4-1 and TRBJ2-6, with TRBD1 identical over 9 bases. The germline gives CDR1 MGHRA, CDR2 YSYEKL. The V gene end was trimmed by 1 base and the J gene end by 0 bases; junction bases not matched to a gene: 7. This CDR3 spans 19 amino acids. The CDR3 DNA reads as TGCGCCAGCAGCCAAGCCCGGGACAGGGATTACTCTGGGGCCAACGTCCTGACTTTC. Amino acid sequence: CASSQARDRDYSGANVLTF.

The chain is built from TRBV27 and TRBJ2-7, with 9 bases fitting TRBD2. CDR1 is MNHEY, CDR2 SMNVEV, per germline (reference sequence). The CDR3 totals 16 residues. With V trimmed by 5 bases and J by 5 bases, 13 bases remained unmatched. This CDR3 reads CASSPLAGVATHEQYF. CDR3 coding DNA: TGTGCCAGCAGTCCCTTAGCGGGAGTGGCGACCCACGAGCAGTACTTC.

V usage is TRBV5-4 and J usage is TRBJ2-2; D is unclear. Germline CDR1 SGHNT, CDR2 YYREEE (reference sequence). This CDR3 region has 16 residues. Trimming took off 0 bases at V and 0 bases at J, with 9 bases between the two ends. This CDR3 is CASSLGLITNTGELFF. CDR3 coding DNA: TGTGCCAGCAGCTTGGGACTCATCACGAACACCGGGGAGCTGTTTTTT. Complete variable domain (other parts from reference TRBV5-4 and TRBJ2-2): ETGVTQSPTHLIKTRGQQVTLRCSSQSGHNTVSWYQQALGQGPQFIFQYYREEENGRGNFPPRFSGLQFPNYSSELNVNALELDDSALYLCASSLGLITNTGELFFGEGSRLTVL.

J is TRBJ2-5 and V is TRBV5-1; 11 bases match TRBD2. The ends lost 0 bases at V and 3 bases at J; junction bases unmatched: 1. The germline V gene has CDR1 SGHRS and CDR2 YFSETQ. The CDR3 is 15 residues long. DNA for the CDR3: TGCGCCAGCAGCTTGGTTAGCGGGGGGGAAGAGACCCAGTACTTC. Translated: CASSLVSGGEETQYF.

This chain joins TRBV4-1 and TRBJ1-2, with D unresolved. The germline V gene encodes CDR1 MGHRA and CDR2 YSYEKL. The CDR3 has 12 amino acids. Trimming removed 6 bases from V and 2 bases from J, with 7 bases in between. The chain's CDR3 is CASRVGNYGYTF. DNA of the CDR3: TGCGCCAGCAGAGTCGGGAACTATGGCTACACCTTC.

CDR3: CSVERQGRGQYF. Here the CDR3 DNA reads TGCAGCGTTGAAAGACAGGGGCGCGGGCAGTACTTC. V is TRBV29-1 and J is TRBJ2-7, with 8 bases fitting TRBD1. The V gene end was trimmed by 2 bases and the J gene end by 9 bases; junction bases not matched to a gene: 6. The CDR3 contains 12 residues. Germline CDR1 SQVTM, CDR2 ANQGSEA.

The chain joins TRBV23-1 to TRBJ1-2; possible D gene TRBD1, 5 bases. TRBV23-1 is annotated as an ORF whose role is uncertain. The ends were cut back, 5 bases at V and 4 bases at J, with 17 bases in the middle. The CDR3 spans 15 residues. The CDR3, as DNA: TGCGCCAGCAGTAAGGGGCCCGATATCGGCTATGGCTACACCTTC. Translating it yields CASSKGPDIGYGYTF.

The sample holds one count of this clone. The chain is built from TRBV5-1 and TRBJ2-1, with D unclear. Germline CDR1 reads SGHRS; CDR2 reads YFSETQ. Trimming shortened V by 4 bases and J by 3 bases, and 11 bases separated the two germline ends. There are 14 residues in the CDR3. The CDR3 bases are TGCGCCAGCAGCGAGGCTATACGCTACAATGAGCAGTTCTTC. Translation gives CASSEAIRYNEQFF.